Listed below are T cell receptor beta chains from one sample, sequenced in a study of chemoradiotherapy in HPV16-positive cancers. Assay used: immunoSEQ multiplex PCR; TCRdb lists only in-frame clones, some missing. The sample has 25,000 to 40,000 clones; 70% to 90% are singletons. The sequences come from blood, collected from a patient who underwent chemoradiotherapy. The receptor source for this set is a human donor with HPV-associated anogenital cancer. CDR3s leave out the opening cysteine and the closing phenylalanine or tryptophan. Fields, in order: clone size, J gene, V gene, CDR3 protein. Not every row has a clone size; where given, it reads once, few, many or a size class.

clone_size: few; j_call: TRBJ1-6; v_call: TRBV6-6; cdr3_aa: ASSLDGTEQSPLH
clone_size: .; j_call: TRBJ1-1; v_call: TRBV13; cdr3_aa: ASSSSRDTMNTEAF
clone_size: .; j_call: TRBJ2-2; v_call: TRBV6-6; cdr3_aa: ASSLLVETGELF
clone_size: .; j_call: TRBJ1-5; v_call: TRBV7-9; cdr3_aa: ASQGRGNQPQH
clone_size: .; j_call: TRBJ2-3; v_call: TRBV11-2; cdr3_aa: ASSSQVTDTQY
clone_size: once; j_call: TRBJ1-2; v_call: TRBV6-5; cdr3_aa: ASSYSREGYGYT
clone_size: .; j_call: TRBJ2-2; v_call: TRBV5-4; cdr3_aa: ASSLAGQGRRTGELF
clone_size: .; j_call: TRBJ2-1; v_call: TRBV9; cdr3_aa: ASSATGRFNEQF
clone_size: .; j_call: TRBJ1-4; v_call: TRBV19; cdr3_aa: ASSRQGLNEKLF
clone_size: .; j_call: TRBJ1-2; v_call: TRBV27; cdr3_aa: ASSLGLGYGYT
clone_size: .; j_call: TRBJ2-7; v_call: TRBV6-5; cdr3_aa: ASSYSLSAVSYEQY
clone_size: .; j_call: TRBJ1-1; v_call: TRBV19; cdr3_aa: ASIDRVNTEAF
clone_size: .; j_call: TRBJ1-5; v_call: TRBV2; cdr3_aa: ASSETISNQPQH
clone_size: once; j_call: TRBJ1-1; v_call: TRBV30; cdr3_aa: AWYPGQSTTEAF
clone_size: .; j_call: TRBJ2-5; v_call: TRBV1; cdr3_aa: TNIKPGLPGAYQETQY
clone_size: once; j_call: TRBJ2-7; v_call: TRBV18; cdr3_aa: ASSTGGLPYEQY
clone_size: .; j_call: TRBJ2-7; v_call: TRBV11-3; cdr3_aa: ASSLNRDYEQY
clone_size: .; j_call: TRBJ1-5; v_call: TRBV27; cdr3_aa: ASSSLAVLNQPQH
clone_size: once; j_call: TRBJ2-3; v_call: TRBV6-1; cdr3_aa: ASAPARTSTDTQY
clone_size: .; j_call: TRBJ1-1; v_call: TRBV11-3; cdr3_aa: ASSLDSGTEAF
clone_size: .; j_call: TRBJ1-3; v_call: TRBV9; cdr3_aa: ASSVGPDYSGNTIY
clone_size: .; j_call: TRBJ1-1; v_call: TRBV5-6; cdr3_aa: ASSLWAGGRNTEAF
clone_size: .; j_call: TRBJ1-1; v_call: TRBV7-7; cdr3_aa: ASSPAGLNTEAF
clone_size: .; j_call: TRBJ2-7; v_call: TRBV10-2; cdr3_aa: ASSESWGPYEQY
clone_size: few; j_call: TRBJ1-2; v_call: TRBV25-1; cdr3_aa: ASYRHPYGYT
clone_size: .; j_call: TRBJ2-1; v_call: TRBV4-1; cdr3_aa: ASSQAGLAGVEEQF
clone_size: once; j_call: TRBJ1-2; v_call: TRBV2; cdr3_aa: ASREGITSSSGYGYT
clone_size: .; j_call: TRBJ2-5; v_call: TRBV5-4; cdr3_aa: ASSLGLAGNQETQY
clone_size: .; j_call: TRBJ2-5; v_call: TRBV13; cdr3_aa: ASSLGLAGVETQY
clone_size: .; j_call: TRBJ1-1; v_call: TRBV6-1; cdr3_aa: ASSEPGQPEAF
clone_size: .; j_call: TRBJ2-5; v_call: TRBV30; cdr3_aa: AWSEDRQETQY
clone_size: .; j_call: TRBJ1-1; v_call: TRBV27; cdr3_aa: ASTLRRGMNTEAF
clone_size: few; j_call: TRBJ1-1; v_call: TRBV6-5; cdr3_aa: ASTGTSPGTEAF
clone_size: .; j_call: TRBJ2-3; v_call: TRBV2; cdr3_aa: ASSNPRTSDTQY
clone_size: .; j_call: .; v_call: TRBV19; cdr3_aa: ASSIGSSATYEQY
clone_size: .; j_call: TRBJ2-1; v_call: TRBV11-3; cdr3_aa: ASSRLAGGRNEQF
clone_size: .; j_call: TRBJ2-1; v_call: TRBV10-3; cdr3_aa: AISESEGSYNEQF
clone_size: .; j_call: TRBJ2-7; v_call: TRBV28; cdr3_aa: ASRYSGQTYEQY
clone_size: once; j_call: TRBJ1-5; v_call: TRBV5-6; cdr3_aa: ASSLWGVGNQPQH
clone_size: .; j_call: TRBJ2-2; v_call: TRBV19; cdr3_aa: ASRPTGDTGELF
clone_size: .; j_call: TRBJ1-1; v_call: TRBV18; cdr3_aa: ASSRGQTEAF
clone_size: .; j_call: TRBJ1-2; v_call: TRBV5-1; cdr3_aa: ASSSDRGQVYGYT
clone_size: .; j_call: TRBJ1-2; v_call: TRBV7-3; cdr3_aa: ASSPGQGYGYT
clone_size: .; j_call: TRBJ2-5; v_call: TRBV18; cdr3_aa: ASSTAGQETQY
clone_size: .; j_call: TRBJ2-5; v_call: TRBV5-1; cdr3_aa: ASSFEGGGETQY
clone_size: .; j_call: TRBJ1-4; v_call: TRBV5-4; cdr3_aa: ASSLASGGEKLF
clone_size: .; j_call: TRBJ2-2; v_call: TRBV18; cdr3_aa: ASSPGQGNTGELF
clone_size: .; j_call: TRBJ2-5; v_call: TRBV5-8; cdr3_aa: ASSLMGSGILETQY
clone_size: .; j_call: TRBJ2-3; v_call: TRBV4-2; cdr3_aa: ASSQDPLAGTTQY
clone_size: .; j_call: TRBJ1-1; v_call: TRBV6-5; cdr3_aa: ASSYGAGPTEAF
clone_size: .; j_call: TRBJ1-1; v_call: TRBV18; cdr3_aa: ASSPDSAEAF
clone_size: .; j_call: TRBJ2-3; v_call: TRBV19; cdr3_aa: ASNGRADTQY
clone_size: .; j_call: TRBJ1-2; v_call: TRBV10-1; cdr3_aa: ASSKDTSYGYT
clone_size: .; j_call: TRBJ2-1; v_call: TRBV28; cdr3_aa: ASRGLVVSHEQF